A selection of T cell receptor beta chains follows, all from one sample in a study of cytomegalovirus exposure and HLA in healthy donors. Measured with immunoSEQ multiplex PCR; TCRdb has only the in-frame clones, and not every one. The top ten hold around 1.9% of the sample, which has some 130,000 clones, about 94% seen once. The sequenced sample was PBMCs. The receptor set was obtained from a man aged 18 to 30 in good health and CMV-seropositive. The CDR3 runs from the conserved cysteine through the conserved F or W. D genes are given only for firm matches. Size is stated for part of the rows, as once, few or many counts, or as a class when the clone is expanded.

clone size: .; D gene: .; J gene: TRBJ1-1; V gene: TRBV27; CDR3 DNA: TGTGCCAGCAGTTTCAGGGCGAACACTGAAGCTTTCTTT; CDR3 protein: CASSFRANTEAFF
clone size: .; D gene: .; J gene: TRBJ2-1; V gene: TRBV27; CDR3 DNA: TGTGCCAGCAGGAAGGGGTCCCCTAGCGTGGGAAGTAAGTACAATGAGCAGTTCTTC; CDR3 protein: CASRKGSPSVGSKYNEQFF
clone size: few; D gene: TRBD1; J gene: TRBJ2-7; V gene: TRBV5-5; CDR3 DNA: TGTGCCAGCAGCCGGGGACAGGTGACCTACGAGCAGTACTTC; CDR3 protein: CASSRGQVTYEQYF
clone size: .; D gene: TRBD1; J gene: TRBJ1-5; V gene: TRBV28; CDR3 DNA: TGTGCCAGCAGTTCAAACAGGGGTAAGGATAAGTTTGATCAGCCCCAGCATTTT; CDR3 protein: CASSSNRGKDKFDQPQHF
clone size: few; D gene: .; J gene: TRBJ2-7; V gene: TRBV2; CDR3 DNA: TGTGCCAGCAGGGGACTGGAGTCCTACGAGCAGTACTTC; CDR3 protein: CASRGLESYEQYF
clone size: .; D gene: .; J gene: TRBJ2-7; V gene: TRBV5-6; CDR3 DNA: TGTGCCAGCAGCCAGGTAGCGTCCGAGCAGTACTTC; CDR3 protein: CASSQVASEQYF
clone size: .; D gene: .; J gene: TRBJ2-1; V gene: TRBV2; CDR3 DNA: TGTGCCAGCAGTGAAGCTCCCTCAGGCGCTTGGTTCTTC; CDR3 protein: CASSEAPSGAWFF
clone size: .; D gene: .; J gene: TRBJ1-1; V gene: TRBV2; CDR3 DNA: TGTGCCAGCACTAGACAGACTCGGAACACTGAAGCTTTCTTT; CDR3 protein: CASTRQTRNTEAFF
clone size: .; D gene: TRBD1; J gene: TRBJ2-3; V gene: TRBV7-2; CDR3 DNA: TGTGCCAGCAGCTCATACAGGGGTCCCACAGATACGCAGTATTTT; CDR3 protein: CASSSYRGPTDTQYF
clone size: .; D gene: .; J gene: TRBJ2-7; V gene: TRBV6-1; CDR3 DNA: TGTGCCAGTGACAAGGGGGGGCCGACCTACGAGCAGTACTTC; CDR3 protein: CASDKGGPTYEQYF
clone size: .; D gene: .; J gene: TRBJ1-5; V gene: TRBV9; CDR3 DNA: TGTGCCAGCAGCGTTTCCCTAAATCAGCCCCAGCATTTT; CDR3 protein: CASSVSLNQPQHF